The rows below give T cell receptor beta chains drawn from one sample of a study of blood T cell repertoires in COVID-19. Sequencing used immunoSEQ multiplex PCR; TCRdb keeps in-frame clones, though not all of them. The sample includes some 340,000 clones, 75% to 90% seen only once; the top ten take approximately 5%. Sequenced: PBMCs or T cells enriched from blood (not recorded which). The receptors come from a woman aged 50 to 60 who had recovered from COVID-19. Both conserved end residues are trimmed from each CDR3. Fields, in order: V gene, clone size, CDR3 protein. A clone size is listed for some rows: how often the clone was seen (once, few, many), or a class if it is expanded.

v_gene: TRBV3-1/TRBV3-2
abundance: -
CDR3aa: ASSQAGTANEQF

v_gene: TRBV3-1/TRBV3-2
abundance: -
CDR3aa: ASSSFGTGIYEQY

v_gene: TRBV7-9
abundance: -
CDR3aa: ASSLAEFGGGGHRGYT

v_gene: TRBV24-1
abundance: once
CDR3aa: ATSDLRGDTQY

v_gene: TRBV25-1
abundance: -
CDR3aa: ASSDSGPGATEAF

v_gene: TRBV7-3
abundance: few
CDR3aa: ASKRDSTVYGYT

v_gene: TRBV18
abundance: -
CDR3aa: ASSPQILAELYNEQF

v_gene: TRBV14
abundance: once
CDR3aa: ASSLRRGTSGGSYNEQF

v_gene: TRBV18
abundance: -
CDR3aa: ASSPQGAIGHEQY

v_gene: TRBV4-2
abundance: -
CDR3aa: ASSHSWAGSNYGYT

v_gene: TRBV9
abundance: -
CDR3aa: ASSVATGPNTEAF

v_gene: TRBV29-1
abundance: once
CDR3aa: SVHSGFNEKLF

v_gene: TRBV11-2
abundance: -
CDR3aa: ASSLFPTADNSPLH

v_gene: TRBV7-8
abundance: -
CDR3aa: ASSSPPGTGVDNQPQH

v_gene: TRBV3-1/TRBV3-2
abundance: -
CDR3aa: ASSRGGRSNEKLF

v_gene: TRBV19
abundance: -
CDR3aa: ASSRTELAKNIQY

v_gene: TRBV18
abundance: -
CDR3aa: ASSPMPVQETQY

v_gene: TRBV29-1
abundance: few
CDR3aa: SAEKGLLYNEQF

v_gene: TRBV6-5
abundance: -
CDR3aa: ASMLNWQPQH

v_gene: TRBV9
abundance: -
CDR3aa: ASSEMGLYGYT

v_gene: TRBV11-2
abundance: -
CDR3aa: ASSLRGGIDTQY

v_gene: TRBV10-3
abundance: -
CDR3aa: AISDPTGVNIQY

v_gene: TRBV7-2
abundance: -
CDR3aa: ASSLNPGWDGYT

v_gene: TRBV27
abundance: -
CDR3aa: ASSLYGTGGIYGYT

v_gene: TRBV19
abundance: -
CDR3aa: ASSYGPGYGYT

v_gene: TRBV5-6
abundance: -
CDR3aa: ASSPGQPRTDTQY

v_gene: TRBV2
abundance: -
CDR3aa: ASSEAKVASDTQY

v_gene: TRBV7-8
abundance: -
CDR3aa: ASSFTGSKNIQY

v_gene: TRBV3-1/TRBV3-2
abundance: -
CDR3aa: ASSLYPGGSGKDTQY

v_gene: TRBV20-1
abundance: -
CDR3aa: SASSAGTGKFENTIY

v_gene: TRBV29-1
abundance: -
CDR3aa: SGDRDVTDTQY

v_gene: TRBV7-9
abundance: -
CDR3aa: ASSSQGTTNEKLF

v_gene: TRBV30
abundance: -
CDR3aa: AWMQTHTDTQY